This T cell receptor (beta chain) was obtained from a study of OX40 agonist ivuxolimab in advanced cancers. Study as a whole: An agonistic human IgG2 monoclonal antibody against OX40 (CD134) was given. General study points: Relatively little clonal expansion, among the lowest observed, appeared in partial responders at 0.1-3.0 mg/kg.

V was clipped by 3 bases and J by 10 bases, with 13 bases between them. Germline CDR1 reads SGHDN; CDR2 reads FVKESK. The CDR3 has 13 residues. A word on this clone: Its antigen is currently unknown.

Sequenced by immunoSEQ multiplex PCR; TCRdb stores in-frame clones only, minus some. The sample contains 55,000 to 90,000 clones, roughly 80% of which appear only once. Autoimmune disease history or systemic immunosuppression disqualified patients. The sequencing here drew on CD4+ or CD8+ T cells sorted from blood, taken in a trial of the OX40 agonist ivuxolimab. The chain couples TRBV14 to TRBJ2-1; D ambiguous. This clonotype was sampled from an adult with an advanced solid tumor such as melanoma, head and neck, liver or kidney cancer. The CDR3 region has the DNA TGTGCCAGCAGCCAGAGTCGGGTGGGAGAGCAGTTCTTC. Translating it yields CASSQSRVGEQFF.